This TCR beta chain was profiled in a study of metastatic and nonmetastatic thyroid tumors (dated by TCRdb to about 2020). About the study as a whole: Repertoires from peripheral blood and from tumor or nodule tissue samples of malignant and benign thyroid patients were compared. Summary of the overall study and its limitations: TCR beta diversity was reported as significantly higher in malignant tumors than in benign nodules, in both blood and tumor samples.

About this clone itself: Its antigen is not yet known. Base-call qualities are not available, and no considerably larger clone is one nucleotide away.

A distance of 18 bases separates the germline ends of V and J, which lose 5 bases and 4 bases respectively. The germline V gene gives CDR1 as SGHAT and CDR2 as FQNNGV. Taken from cysteine to phenylalanine, the CDR3 has 16 residues. Kept here is only the CDR3 DNA, which spans 48 bases and is read in frame from base 1. Before undergoing thyroid surgery, none of the patients had been given any kind of treatment. Using T-cell receptor beta sequencing, the researchers looked back retrospectively at clinical samples from patients, gathered between about 2011 and 2019. Libraries were constructed by PCR. The sample was run on an Illumina HiSeq 4000. High-throughput sequencing was used to profile the TCR beta-chain CDR3 region of every patient. In the source study's methods: A classifier to discriminate distant-metastatic papillary thyroid cancer patients was built from CDR3 differences across clinicopathological groups. Repertoire diversity was assessed with the Shannon index, and tumor-blood repertoire similarity with the Morisita-Horn index. Clones were called with MiXCR by TCRdb after fastp trimmed the public reads at Q25, and only in-frame beta chains were retained. TCRdb, not the authors, supplied the V and J calls. The sample table shows about 25,000 clones, and approximately 22% are seen once. Around 4.6% of the sample is taken by the ten largest.

The V gene is TRBV11-2 and the J gene is TRBJ2-1; TRBD1 is a weak D gene call, 5 bases matching. Source material: adjacent normal tissue. This clonotype was sampled from a female donor with papillary thyroid cancer or a benign thyroid nodule (not recorded which). Some clones in this sample may be carry-over from other donors' samples. Here the CDR3 is given as CASSPREGVLYNEQFF. In nucleotides, the sequence is TGTGCCAGCAGCCCGAGAGAAGGGGTCCTTTACAATGAGCAGTTCTTC.